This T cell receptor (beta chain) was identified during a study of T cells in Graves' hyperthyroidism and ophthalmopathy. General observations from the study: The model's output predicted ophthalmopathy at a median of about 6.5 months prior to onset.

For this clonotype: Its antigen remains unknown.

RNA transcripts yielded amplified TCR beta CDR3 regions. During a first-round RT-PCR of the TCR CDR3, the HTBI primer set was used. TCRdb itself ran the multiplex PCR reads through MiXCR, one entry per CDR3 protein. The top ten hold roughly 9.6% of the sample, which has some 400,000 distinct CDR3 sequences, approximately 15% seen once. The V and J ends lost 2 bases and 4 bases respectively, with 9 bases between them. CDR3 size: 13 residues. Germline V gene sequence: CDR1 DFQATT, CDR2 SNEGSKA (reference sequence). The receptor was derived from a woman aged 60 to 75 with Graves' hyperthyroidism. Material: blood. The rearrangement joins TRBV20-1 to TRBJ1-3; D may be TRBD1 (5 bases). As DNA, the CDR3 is TGCAGTGCTAGAACGGGGACCGGAAACACCATATATTTT. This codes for CSARTGTGNTIYF.